Following are 15 T cell receptor beta chains from one sample sequenced in a study of OX40 agonist ivuxolimab in advanced cancers. Receptor amplification or capture employed the immunoSEQ multiplex PCR assay. TCRdb holds this immuneACCESS table with in-frame rearrangements only. Some clones are missing; in checked studies, unresolved V genes explain under half, and the rest has no known cause. Counted in this sample were about 50,000 clones; about 89% of them appeared once. The ten largest clones take up about 10% of the sample. The sample here was CD4+ or CD8+ T cells sorted from blood, taken in a trial of the OX40 agonist ivuxolimab. The receptors were gathered from an adult with an advanced solid tumor such as melanoma, head and neck, liver or kidney cancer.

The J gene is TRBJ1-5, the V gene TRBV7-9, with TRBD1 matching over 11 bases. The CDR3 loop spans 14 amino acids. Germline V gives CDR1 SEHNR, CDR2 FQNEAQ (reference sequence). Trimming cost V 5 bases and J 4 bases; bases outside gene matches: 1. The CDR3 sequence is CASSGDRGNQPQHF. CDR3 DNA: TGTGCCAGCAGCGGGGACAGGGGGAATCAGCCCCAGCATTTT.

The chain recombines TRBV5-4 with TRBJ1-1; 7 bases map to TRBD1. The J segment lost 6 bases and the V segment lost 4 bases, leaving 9 bases of the junction unmatched. Germline V CDR1 and CDR2: SGHNT, YYREEE (reference sequence). The CDR3 runs 14 residues. The CDR3 protein is CASSDTGQYAEAFF. The CDR3 DNA reads as TGTGCCAGCAGCGACACGGGACAGTACGCTGAAGCTTTCTTT.

In DNA, the CDR3 is TGTGCCAGCAGCAACTCCGGGACAGGGGTTTTCAGGAACACTGAAGCTTTCTTT. Its protein product is CASSNSGTGVFRNTEAFF. V is TRBV21-1 and J is TRBJ1-1; the table's D call, TRBD1, was not checked against the DNA. TRBV21-1 is noted as a pseudogene. The CDR3 has 18 residues.

V gene TRBV7-9 combines with J gene TRBJ1-2; TRBD1 agrees at 9 bases. V lost 5 bases to trimming and J lost 5 bases; unmatched junction nucleotides: 6. CDR3 length equals 14 residues. The germline V gene encodes CDR1 SEHNR and CDR2 FQNEAQ (reference sequence). The CDR3 sequence is CASSPGQGGYGYTF. The CDR3 DNA follows: TGTGCCAGCAGCCCGGGACAGGGAGGGTATGGCTACACCTTC.

This clone occurred once. V and J are TRBV6-6 and TRBJ1-2; D gene unclear. The CDR3 is made up of 14 amino acids. The germline CDR1 and CDR2 sequences are MNHNY and SVGAGI (reference sequence). Trimming shortened V by 7 bases and J by 3 bases, and 15 bases separated the two germline ends. The CDR3 DNA follows: TGTGCCAGCACCCCCGAGGCGGCCCACTATGGCTACACCTTC. Residues: CASTPEAAHYGYTF.

The chain joins TRBV27 to TRBJ2-5, with D perhaps TRBD1 or TRBD2 (5 bases each). With 6 bases removed from V and 1 base from J, the gap between germline ends came to 12 bases. The length of the CDR3 is 14 residues. Germline V gene lookup returns CDR1 MNHEY and CDR2 SMNVEV (reference sequence). This CDR3 is CASSLYGGQETQYF. CDR3 coding DNA: TGTGCCAGCAGCCTTTATGGGGGCCAAGAGACCCAGTACTTC.

This clone was observed a single time. The V and J genes are TRBV5-1 and TRBJ2-7, with D perhaps TRBD1 (6 bases). CDR1 SGHRS and CDR2 YFSETQ come from the germline V gene. This CDR3 has 16 residues. The V gene lost 0 bases and the J gene lost 2 bases, with 15 bases spanning the gap. The CDR3 loop is CASSLGRGTLTYEQYF. The CDR3, as DNA: TGCGCCAGCAGCTTGGGACGTGGGACACTTACCTACGAGCAGTACTTC.

The chain carries TRBV30 and TRBJ2-7; 8 bases match TRBD2. Per germline, CDR1 GTSNPN and CDR2 SVGIG (reference sequence). J lost 1 base, V lost 2 bases, and 7 bases had no gene match. The CDR3 totals 15 residues. The CDR3 sequence: CAWSYGLADSYEQYF. The CDR3 bases are TGTGCCTGGAGTTATGGACTAGCTGATTCCTACGAGCAGTACTTC.

This rearrangement joins TRBV19 to TRBJ2-2, with 13 bases lining up with TRBD2. This CDR3 contains 17 residues. V trimming: 7 bases; J trimming: 1 base; junction bases outside the gene matches: 6. From germline, CDR1 is LNHDA and CDR2 SQIVND (reference sequence). In DNA, the CDR3 is TGTGCCAGTACAGGGACTAGCGGGGAAGAGAACACCGGGGAGCTGTTTTTT. Amino acid sequence: CASTGTSGEENTGELFF.

The CDR3 DNA follows: TGTGCCAGCAGACCTATCGCCTGGACAACGAGCTCCTACAATGAGCAGTTCTTC. This sequence encodes CASRPIAWTTSSYNEQFF. The rearrangement uses TRBV27 and TRBJ2-1, with D possibly TRBD1 on 5 matching bases. CDR1 and CDR2 (germline): MNHEY, SMNVEV (reference sequence). Trimming stripped 6 bases from V and 0 bases from J, with 21 bases between. This CDR3 comprises 18 residues.

The rearrangement joins TRBV4-1 to TRBJ2-3; 9 bases fit TRBD2. With V trimmed by 1 base and J by 0 bases, 8 bases remained unmatched. This CDR3 has 18 amino acids. CDR1 and CDR2 from the germline V gene are MGHRA and YSYEKL. The CDR3 is CASSQARAGGPSTDTQYF. CDR3 bases: TGCGCCAGCAGCCAAGCCAGGGCGGGGGGGCCGAGCACAGATACGCAGTATTTT.

V gene TRBV19 combines with J gene TRBJ1-1; D is uncertain. CDR3 length: 15 amino acids. The germline V and J ends were trimmed by 6 bases and 1 base, with 15 bases remaining between them. Germline V CDR1 and CDR2: LNHDA, SQIVND (reference sequence). The CDR3 sequence is CASRWATGSNTEAFF. The CDR3 DNA reads TGTGCCAGTAGATGGGCCACCGGGTCGAACACTGAAGCTTTCTTT.

This clone occurred once. This chain connects TRBV6-6 to TRBJ2-1; D is perhaps TRBD1 (5 bases). Germline CDR1 MNHNY, CDR2 SVGAGI (reference sequence). This CDR3 has 14 amino acids. V lost 5 bases to trimming and J lost 4 bases, with 12 bases between them. The CDR3 protein is CASSDSLEYNEQFF. DNA for the CDR3: TGTGCCAGCAGTGACAGTTTGGAGTACAATGAGCAGTTCTTC.

This chain joins TRBV7-9 and TRBJ1-2, with a weak D call TRBD1 (6 bases). V was pared by 5 bases and J by 0 bases, with 16 bases between. Germline V lookup: CDR1 SEHNR, CDR2 FQNEAQ (reference sequence). CDR3 length equals 16 residues. This CDR3 reads CASSKTTGSANYGYTF. Written as DNA, the CDR3 is TGTGCCAGCAGCAAAACAACAGGGTCCGCTAACTATGGCTACACCTTC. Using reference TRBV7-9 and TRBJ1-2 for the parts outside the CDR3, the full variable domain is DTGVSQNPRHKITKRGQNVTFRCDPISEHNRLYWYRQTLGQGPEFLTYFQNEAQLEKSRLLSDRFSAERPKGSFSTLEIQRTEQGDSAMYLCASSKTTGSANYGYTFGSGTRLTVV.

The chain employs TRBV2 and TRBJ1-5; no clear D. The CDR3 runs 17 residues. Trimming stripped 2 bases from V and 0 bases from J, with 14 bases between. Germline assignment: CDR1 SNHLY and CDR2 FYNNEI. For the CDR3, the DNA is TGTGCCAGCAGTGAATCCCGAGTAGGTAATAGCAATCAGCCCCAGCATTTT. This sequence encodes CASSESRVGNSNQPQHF.